The 15 T cell receptor beta chains below all came from one sample that was sequenced in a study of shared clonotypes between healthy human individuals (TCRdb year 2020). The protocol used for the library was the immunoSEQ multiplex PCR assay. Not all clones reach the TCRdb copy of this immuneACCESS table, which keeps in-frame sequences only. Checked studies attribute under half of the gap to unresolved V genes and leave the rest unexplained. This sample gives under 85,000 clones in total; under 65% of them show up just once. The biggest ten clones account for around 50% of the sample. Sequencing used memory CD8+ T cells sorted from blood. Read against the paper, the sample's cell subset or site label means: CD45RO+ cells pooled with CCR7-negative TemRA cells. The origin of the receptors is a man aged 25-40 years in good health.

J is TRBJ2-3 and V is TRBV7-9, with D unclear. The germline V gene has CDR1 SEHNR and CDR2 FQNEAQ (reference sequence). Trimming took 0 bases from V and 4 from J, leaving 14 bases between them. The CDR3 extends over 16 amino acids. As DNA, the CDR3 is TGTGCCAGCAGCTTAGCAGACATGATGTCGGCAGATACGCAGTATTTT. This gives the protein CASSLADMMSADTQYF.

The gene calls are TRBV7-6 and TRBJ2-1, with 10 bases lining up with TRBD2. After removal of 1 base from V and 10 bases from J, the junction contained 7 bases not matched to a gene. Germline V gives CDR1 SGHVS, CDR2 FNYEAQ. This CDR3 is built from 15 residues. This CDR3 is CASSLVASGSGEQFF. The CDR3 nucleotides read TGTGCCAGCAGCTTAGTCGCTAGCGGGAGTGGGGAGCAGTTCTTC. Based on the CDR3 plus reference TRBV7-6 and TRBJ2-1, the full variable domain is GAGVSQSPRYKVTKRGQDVALRCDPISGHVSLYWYRQALGQGPEFLTYFNYEAQQDKSGLPNDRFSAERPEGSISTLTIQRTEQRDSAMYRCASSLVASGSGEQFFGPGTRLTVL.

A remark on this clone: Relative to the germline gene, one junction end is altered; a read error may explain this. This chain connects TRBV7-7 to TRBJ2-1, with D possibly matching TRBD2 (6 bases). This CDR3 is 18 amino acids long. Germline V gene data show CDR1 as SSHAT and CDR2 as FNYEAQ (reference sequence). The CDR3 is CASSLVPVTRNVRNEQFF. CDR3 DNA: TGTGCTAGCAGCTTAGTCCCAGTGACTAGGAACGTCCGTAATGAGCAGTTCTTC.

This clone was found a few times. The rearrangement uses TRBV6-6 and TRBJ2-7, with 9 bases lining up with TRBD1. In germline, CDR1 is MNHNY, CDR2 SVGAGI (reference sequence). The CDR3 covers 14 residues. Trimming took 5 bases from V and 2 from J; bases not matched to a gene: 4. As DNA, the CDR3 is TGTGCCAGCAGTCGGGACAGGGCAACCTACGAGCAGTACTTC. It specifies CASSRDRATYEQYF.

This chain connects TRBV11-1 to TRBJ1-3; D is uncertain. Trimming took 5 bases from V and 0 from J, leaving 8 bases between them. In germline, CDR1 is SGHAT, CDR2 FQDESV (reference sequence). This CDR3 region has 14 residues. The CDR3 DNA is TGTGCCAGCAGCGCTGACATCTCTGGAAACACCATATATTTT. Translation gives CASSADISGNTIYF.

This clone was observed a few times. The chain couples TRBV6-1 to TRBJ2-7; 7 nucleotides match TRBD1. The germline gives CDR1 MNHNS, CDR2 SASEGT. This CDR3 contains 14 residues. Germline trimming cut 2 bases from V and 4 bases from J; bases unmatched to any gene: 5. The CDR3 DNA is TGTGCCAGCAGTGAACTGGGGACAGTATACGAGCAGTACTTC. Translating gives CASSELGTVYEQYF.

This sequence joins TRBV7-2 and TRBJ2-3, with D maybe TRBD2 (5 bases). The CDR3 runs to 16 residues. Trimming shortened V by 5 bases and J by 3 bases, and 18 bases separated the two germline ends. Looked up from germline, CDR1 is SGHTA and CDR2 is FQGNSA. The CDR3 loop is CASSGGWRSRTDTQYF. The CDR3 DNA reads as TGTGCCAGCAGCGGCGGGTGGAGGTCGAGGACAGATACGCAGTATTTT.

This clone was observed many times. Other DNA sequences of this sample code for an identical CDR3. The V and J genes are TRBV7-9 and TRBJ2-5; TRBD2 might be the D (6 bases). Trimming shortened V by 5 bases and J by 6 bases, and 19 bases separated the two germline ends. The CDR3 runs to 15 residues. Germline CDR1 reads SEHNR; CDR2 reads FQNEAQ (reference sequence). CDR3 in DNA: TGTGCCAGCAGCCCCCTTGGAGGGGTGGAGAAGACCCAGTACTTC. Its translation is CASSPLGGVEKTQYF.

The chain uses TRBV19 and TRBJ2-1; 7 bases line up with TRBD1. V trimming: 2 bases; J trimming: 2 bases; junction bases outside the gene matches: 6. The CDR3 totals 16 residues. The germline V gene encodes CDR1 LNHDA and CDR2 SQIVND (reference sequence). In nucleotides, the CDR3 is TGTGCCAGTAGTATAAGGTCAGACAGGGCCTACAATGAGCAGTTCTTC. This sequence encodes CASSIRSDRAYNEQFF.

The rearrangement uses TRBV1 and TRBJ2-1; the D call in the table, TRBD2, was not verified against the DNA. TRBV1 is described as a pseudogene. The CDR3 sequence is 16 residues long. CDR3 coding DNA: TGCACCAGCAGCCAAGCCGGGAGTCCGCCTAGTGATGAGCAGTTCTTC. Its translation is CTSSQAGSPPSDEQFF.

The chain carries TRBV27 and TRBJ2-7, with unresolved D. V was cut by 0 bases and J by 4 bases, with 4 bases left in between. Germline V gives CDR1 MNHEY, CDR2 SMNVEV (reference sequence). The CDR3 is 12 residues long. The DNA of the CDR3 is TGTGCCAGCAGTTTATCGGGTTACGAGCAGTACTTC. Protein sequence: CASSLSGYEQYF.

The chain employs TRBV18 and TRBJ2-1; 7 nucleotides agree with TRBD1. The CDR3 is made up of 18 amino acids. Germline values: CDR1 KGHSH, CDR2 LQKENI. Losses at the gene ends were 6 bases for V and 3 bases for J; bases not matched to a gene: 17. In nucleotides, the CDR3 is TGTGCCAGCTCTCGGGCCGACCGCTGGCAGGGGGTCTACAATGAGCAGTTCTTC. Translating it yields CASSRADRWQGVYNEQFF. Full variable domain (outside the CDR3, taken from reference TRBV18 and TRBJ2-1): NAGVMQNPRHLVRRRGQEARLRCSPMKGHSHVYWYRQLPEEGLKFMVYLQKENIIDESGMPKERFSAEFPKEGPSILRIQQVVRGDSAAYFCASSRADRWQGVYNEQFFGPGTRLTVL.

V is TRBV7-2 and J is TRBJ2-5; the D gene is possibly TRBD2 (6 bases). Trimming cost V 1 base and J 4 bases, with 13 bases left between them. The CDR3 consists of 15 residues. The germline CDR1 and CDR2 sequences are SGHTA and FQGNSA. The CDR3 here is CASSLVSRGGETQYF. CDR3 coding DNA: TGTGCCAGCAGCTTAGTGTCGCGGGGAGGAGAGACCCAGTACTTC.

In this sample, this clone turned up once. The chain links TRBV9 to TRBJ1-3; D is uncertain. The CDR3 sequence is 16 residues long. The germline CDR1 and CDR2 sequences are SGDLS and YYNGEE. Between the trimmed V and J ends, which lost 4 bases and 0 bases, there was a span of 14 bases. The CDR3 region is CASSLGGTASGNTIYF. CDR3 nucleotide sequence: TGTGCCAGCAGCCTAGGTGGTACGGCCTCTGGAAACACCATATATTTT.

This clone was counted between two and nine times. The chain links TRBV4-1 to TRBJ1-5; D gene unclear. The CDR3 loop spans 16 amino acids. The V and J ends lost 7 bases and 1 base respectively, with 17 bases between them. Germline V gene data show CDR1 as MGHRA and CDR2 as YSYEKL. This CDR3 is CASKVRLTASNQPQHF. For the CDR3, the DNA is TGCGCCAGCAAGGTTAGGCTTACAGCGAGCAATCAGCCCCAGCATTTT.